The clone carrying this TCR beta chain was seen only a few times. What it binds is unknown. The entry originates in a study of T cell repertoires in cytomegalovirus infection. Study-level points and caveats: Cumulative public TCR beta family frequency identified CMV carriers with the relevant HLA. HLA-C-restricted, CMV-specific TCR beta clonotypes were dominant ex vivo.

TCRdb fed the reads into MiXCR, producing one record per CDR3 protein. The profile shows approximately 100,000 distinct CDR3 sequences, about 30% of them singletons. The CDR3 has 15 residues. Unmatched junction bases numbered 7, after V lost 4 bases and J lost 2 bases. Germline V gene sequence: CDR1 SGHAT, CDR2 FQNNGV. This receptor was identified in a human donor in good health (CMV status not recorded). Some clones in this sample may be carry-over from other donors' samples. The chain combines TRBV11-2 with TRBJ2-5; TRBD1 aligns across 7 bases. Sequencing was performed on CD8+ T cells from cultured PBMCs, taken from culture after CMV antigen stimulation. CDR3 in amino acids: CASSSSGTVQETQYF. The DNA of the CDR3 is TGTGCCAGCAGCTCGTCCGGGACAGTACAAGAGACCCAGTACTTC.